This T cell receptor beta chain was retrieved from a study of blood T cells in healthy people across ages. Overall study results and limits: Correlation between TCR beta diversity and naive T cell percentage was strong.

The V and J ends lost 5 bases and 7 bases, in that order; junction bases with no gene match: 10. CDR3 size: 15 residues. In germline, CDR1 is SGHTA, CDR2 FQGNSA. Primed by a sample-barcoded 5' primer and a J-beta primer mix, a second PCR proceeded for about 7 to 12 cycles. One entry per CDR3 protein, called by TCRdb with MiXCR from the 5' RACE reads. The sample lists around 800,000 distinct CDR3 sequences, 44% occurring once. As for this clonotype: The antigen remains undetermined.

The TCR originated in a man in his sixties in good health. The sequencing sample was made of blood. The V gene is TRBV7-2, the J gene TRBJ2-1; 8 nucleotides line up with TRBD1. CDR3 in DNA: TGTGCCAGCAGCAGGGACAGGCCAATGGGTAATGAGCAGTTCTTC. This sequence encodes CASSRDRPMGNEQFF.